This T cell receptor (beta chain) emerged from a study of T cells after yellow fever vaccination (dated by TCRdb to the late 2010s). Broadly, across the study: Libraries from fractions with low cell numbers were prepared with the SMART-Seq v4 Ultra Low Input RNA kit. Bulk TCR alpha and beta repertoires were sequenced longitudinally to track T-cell clones before and after primary and booster YFV17D yellow fever vaccination. The cohort comprised two healthy male donors, one aged 18 to 29 and one aged 30 to 40 years. Blood was collected at multiple timepoints before and after primary and secondary immunization, and bulk PBMC replicates and cell subsets were isolated. General study outcomes and caveats: Most clones expanded after primary vaccination were re-detected after the booster (around 96% of CD4 and around 86% of CD8), suggesting broad memory maintenance. The study included only two donors, which limits how far the findings can be generalized. FACS-sorted repertoires could contain abundant contaminating clonotypes from the bulk population, so computational filtering was required. A small fraction of clonotypes appeared in both the CD4 and CD8 compartments, likely as a result of convergent recombination. The secondary T-cell response was weaker than the primary response but faster, peaking on day 5 instead of day 15.

From a lookup of the germline V gene, CDR1 and CDR2 are SGHAT and FQNNGV. There are 16 amino acids in the CDR3, from cysteine to phenylalanine inclusive. Only CDR3 DNA is held: 48 bases, read in frame from base 1. Unmatched junction bases come to 6, with V trimmed by 3 bases and J by 1 base. This clonotype came up a few times. The specificity of this receptor is unknown. It has no much larger one-base neighbor in the sample; base qualities were not kept. In light of the paper, this sample's treatment or condition label describes: live attenuated yellow fever vaccine strain. PBMCs were isolated from peripheral blood using a standard Ficoll-Paque protocol. Dynabeads CD4 and CD8 positive selection kits were used to isolate the CD4 and CD8 T-cell fractions. TriZol was used to extract RNA from bulk PBMCs, from CD4 and CD8 fractions, and from dextramer-positive and dextramer-negative fractions. TCR cDNA was synthesized by 5'RACE template switching, through which a universal primer site and unique molecular identifiers were introduced. Priming for cDNA synthesis came from both the TCR alpha and TCR beta constant segments. Libraries were amplified in two PCR steps, with sample barcodes and sequencing adapters added in the second step. Libraries were sequenced on Illumina HiSeq 2500 (2x100 bp) or NovaSeq (2x150 bp). Regarding the original processing steps: Demultiplexing of reads and collapsing into UMI consensus sequences were performed with MIGEC, and V(D)J alignment was carried out with MiXCR. Using edgeR on replicate PBMC samples, clonotypes were called vaccine-responding if FDR was below 0.01 and the log2 fold change was above 5 up to day 15. CD4 or CD8 identity was assigned to each bulk clonotype according to whether the clonotype was present at higher abundance in the sequenced CD4 repertoire or the sequenced CD8 repertoire. Using fastp at Q25 and MiXCR, TCRdb reprocessed the public reads and kept productive beta chains. Under each unique CDR3 protein, matching rows form one entry showing the most common genes and DNA. The V and J calls and clone size are TCRdb's, not the authors'. The sample table holds about 230,000 distinct CDR3 sequences, of which more than 6.5% were seen once. The top ten clones comprise 0.8% to 1.2% of the sample.

This TCR was sampled from a man aged 25-45 years who received the YFV17D yellow fever vaccine. This receptor chain uses TRBV11-2 and TRBJ2-1, and 7 bases in between align with TRBD2. The specimen was CD4+ T cells sorted from PBMCs, collected on the day of the yellow fever booster vaccination. CDR3 protein: CASSFYPGGSYNEQFF. The nucleotide sequence is TGTGCCAGCAGCTTTTATCCGGGAGGATCCTACAATGAGCAGTTCTTC.